Shown below are 13 T cell receptor beta chains from a single sample sequenced in a study of blood T cell repertoires in COVID-19. Only in-frame clones appear in the TCRdb table, and some are missing; sequencing was by immunoSEQ multiplex PCR. The sample includes 230,000 or so clones, roughly 80% of them seen just once. Sequenced: peripheral blood. The receptors come from a woman aged 80 or older with COVID-19, enrolled during active disease.

This chain joins TRBV30 and TRBJ1-2; 7 bases fit TRBD1. V lost 0 bases and J lost 8; bases outside the gene matches: 6. The germline V gene has CDR1 GTSNPN and CDR2 SVGIG (reference sequence). There are 13 residues in the CDR3. As DNA, the CDR3 is TGTGCCTGGAGTGTAGCAGGGGGGTCGGGCTACACCTTC. Protein: CAWSVAGGSGYTF.

The rearrangement links TRBV7-3 to TRBJ1-2, with D perhaps matching TRBD1 (6 bases). Trimming removed 1 base from V and 3 bases from J, with 9 bases in between. The germline gives CDR1 SGHTA, CDR2 FQGTGA. CDR3 size: 14 residues. The CDR3 sequence is CASSLSRTDYGYTF. CDR3 bases: TGTGCCAGCAGCTTAAGTCGGACAGACTATGGCTACACCTTC.

V gene TRBV2 combines with J gene TRBJ1-1, with D perhaps TRBD1 (5 bases). Trimming stripped 8 bases from V and 0 bases from J, with 10 bases between. The CDR3 has 13 amino acids. The germline V gene has CDR1 SNHLY and CDR2 FYNNEI. CDR3 coding DNA: TGTGCCAGCCGGGGGACGCTGAACACTGAAGCTTTCTTT. Residues: CASRGTLNTEAFF.

The chain combines TRBV9 with TRBJ1-1; 8 bases align to TRBD1. V shed 3 bases and J 3 bases; nucleotides not matched to a gene: 4. Germline V CDR1 and CDR2: SGDLS, YYNGEE. The CDR3 loop spans 14 amino acids. The CDR3 is CASSARQGYTEAFF. The DNA for the CDR3 is TGTGCCAGCAGCGCCAGACAGGGGTACACTGAAGCTTTCTTT. Complete variable domain (other parts from reference TRBV9 and TRBJ1-1): DSGVTQTPKHLITATGQRVTLRCSPRSGDLSVYWYQQSLDQGLQFLIQYYNGEERAKGNILERFSAQQFPDLHSELNLSSLELGDSALYFCASSARQGYTEAFFGQGTRLTVV.

The chain recombines TRBV14 with TRBJ2-3; no firm D call. The length of the CDR3 is 12 residues. V lost 6 bases and J 8 bases, leaving 12 bases between the germline ends. Germline CDR1 is SGHDN and CDR2 is FVKESK. CDR3 in amino acids: CASSLNLFTQYF. The CDR3 region has the DNA TGTGCCAGCAGTCTAAATTTATTTACGCAGTATTTT.

The genes are TRBV11-2 and TRBJ1-1; D is unresolved. This CDR3 contains 14 residues. Germline loops: CDR1 SGHAT, CDR2 FQNNGV. V was pared by 0 bases and J by 5 bases, with 10 bases between. CDR3 sequence (DNA): TGTGCCAGCAGCTTAGATCCAGGTTTTACTGAAGCTTTCTTT. Its protein is CASSLDPGFTEAFF. Looking up the rest from reference TRBV11-2 and TRBJ1-1 gives the full variable domain: EAGVAQSPRYKIIEKRQSVAFWCNPISGHATLYWYQQILGQGPKLLIQFQNNGVVDDSQLPKDRFSAERLKGVDSTLKIQPAKLEDSAVYLCASSLDPGFTEAFFGQGTRLTVV.

The gene calls are TRBV29-1 and TRBJ1-2, with D perhaps matching TRBD1 (6 bases). Germline CDR1 and CDR2: SQVTM and ANQGSEA. The CDR3 extends over 13 amino acids. The V gene lost 0 bases and the J gene lost 7 bases, with 12 bases spanning the gap. The chain's CDR3 is CSVEDIGGPGYTF. The CDR3 coding sequence is TGCAGCGTTGAAGACATCGGGGGGCCTGGCTACACCTTC.

The chain has TRBV19 and TRBJ2-1, with D tentatively TRBD2 (5 bases). From germline, CDR1 is LNHDA and CDR2 SQIVND (reference sequence). Trimming pared 8 bases from V and 3 bases from J, leaving 11 bases between. The CDR3 totals 13 residues. This CDR3 is CASGRALYNEQFF. The CDR3 nucleotides are TGTGCCAGTGGGAGAGCCCTCTACAATGAGCAGTTCTTC.

This chain links TRBV6-5 with TRBJ1-1; D remains ambiguous. The CDR3 is made up of 14 amino acids. Germline lookup yields CDR1 MNHEY and CDR2 SVGAGI. V gave up 2 bases and J gave up 1 base, with 8 bases separating them. CDR3 in DNA: TGTGCCAGCAGTTACAGTCCAGGGAACACTGAAGCTTTCTTT. It translates to CASSYSPGNTEAFF.

The V call is TRBV5-1, the J call TRBJ2-5, with D hard to call. Germline CDR1 and CDR2: SGHRS and YFSETQ. V was clipped by 5 bases and J by 3 bases, with 11 bases between them. There are 13 residues in the CDR3. CDR3 loop: CASRPSREETQYF. The CDR3 DNA reads as TGCGCCAGCAGACCCAGTCGGGAAGAGACCCAGTACTTC.

This clone was counted a single time. The chain links TRBV7-9 to TRBJ1-3; 7 bases agree with TRBD1. CDR3 size: 14 residues. Per germline, CDR1 SEHNR and CDR2 FQNEAQ (reference sequence). V shed 8 bases, J shed 2 bases, and the junction held 6 bases outside the gene matches. The CDR3 is CASGPTGAGNTIYF. In DNA, the CDR3 is TGTGCCAGCGGGCCCACAGGGGCTGGAAACACCATATATTTT.

The rearrangement joins TRBV6-5 to TRBJ2-1; 13 bases agree with TRBD2. Germline V lookup: CDR1 MNHEY, CDR2 SVGAGI. J gave up 4 bases and V 2 bases, and 2 bases lay outside the gene matches. The CDR3 runs to 16 residues. The CDR3 nucleotides read TGTGCCAGCAGTTACAGACTAGCGGGGGGTTACAATGAGCAGTTCTTC. Protein: CASSYRLAGGYNEQFF.

The CDR3 loop reads CASSQGDYLDYNEQFF. DNA for the CDR3: TGTGCCAGCAGCCAAGGAGACTACCTAGACTACAATGAGCAGTTCTTC. V and J are TRBV9 and TRBJ2-1; D might be TRBD2 (5 bases). Between the trimmed V and J ends, which lost 4 bases and 3 bases, there was a span of 17 bases. The CDR3 has 16 residues. Germline V gene sequence: CDR1 SGDLS, CDR2 YYNGEE.